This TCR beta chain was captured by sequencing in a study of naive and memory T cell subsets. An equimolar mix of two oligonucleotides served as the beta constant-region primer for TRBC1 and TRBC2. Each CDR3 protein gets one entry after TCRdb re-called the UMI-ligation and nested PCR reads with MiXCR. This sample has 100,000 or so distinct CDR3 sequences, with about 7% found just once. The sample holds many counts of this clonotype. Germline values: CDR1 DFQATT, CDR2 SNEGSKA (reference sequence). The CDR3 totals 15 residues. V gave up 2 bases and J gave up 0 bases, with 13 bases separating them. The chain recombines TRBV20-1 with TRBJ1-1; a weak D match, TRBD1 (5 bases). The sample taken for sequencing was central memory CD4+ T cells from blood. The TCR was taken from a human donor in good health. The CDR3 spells CSARKGRNLNTEAFF. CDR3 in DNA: TGCAGTGCTAGAAAGGGACGGAACTTGAACACTGAAGCTTTCTTT.